This T cell receptor beta chain was obtained from a study of post-analysis software for immune sequencing data. Study results and caveats: Batch-matched samples strongly co-clustered by F measure. Compared with controls, patients had more of roughly 5 TRBV segments, including TRBV5-6, TRBV5-1 and TRBV20-1.

The CDR3 spans 14 residues. Germline V lookup: CDR1 DFQATT, CDR2 SNEGSKA (reference sequence). V shed 3 bases and J shed 6 bases, with 14 bases lying between them. Unique molecular identifiers were carried by the TCR beta cDNA libraries. Out of about 1 to 11 million T cells, roughly 0.5 million cDNA molecules were generated. MiXCR was run by TCRdb on the PCR reads, yielding one entry per CDR3 protein. The table shows a few hundred thousand distinct CDR3 sequences, with 36% occurring only once. On this clonotype itself: Its antigen is currently unknown. A single base separates this from a much larger clone, so it may be a read error.

This chain links TRBV20-1 with TRBJ1-4; D ambiguous. This receptor was taken from a girl aged 5 to 17 with multiple sclerosis. Specimen: blood. This CDR3 reads CSASQYEVDEKLFF. The CDR3 nucleotides read TGCAGTGCTAGTCAATACGAGGTTGATGAAAAACTGTTTTTT.